The next 22 T cell receptor beta chains were all read from a single sample in a study of T cells in localized non-small cell lung cancer. Clones were sequenced by immunoSEQ multiplex PCR, and TCRdb holds only the in-frame ones, with some missing. Of 30,000 to 35,000 clones listed, around 93% were seen once; the top ten hold 10% to 15%. Here the sequenced sample was peripheral blood mononuclear cells, taken before any cancer treatment. These TCRs come from a female donor at least 60 years old with stage II lung adenocarcinoma.

This rearrangement joins TRBV19 to TRBJ2-5, with D tentatively TRBD2 (6 bases). Germline CDR1 LNHDA, CDR2 SQIVND (reference sequence). CDR3 size: 16 residues. Trimming cost V 5 bases and J 1 base, with 17 bases left between them. CDR3 sequence reads: CASSGGLAGPQETQYF. Here the CDR3 DNA reads TGTGCCAGTAGTGGGGGACTGGCGGGCCCCCAAGAGACCCAGTACTTC.

This clone came up once. The CDR3 here is CASTRTGHNTGELFF. The CDR3 nucleotides read TGTGCCAGCACCCGGACAGGGCACAACACCGGGGAGCTGTTTTTT. The chain links TRBV6-5 to TRBJ2-2, with 8 positions matching TRBD1. This CDR3 spans 15 amino acids. The J segment lost 2 bases and the V segment lost 7 bases, leaving 6 bases of the junction unmatched. Germline CDR1 and CDR2: MNHEY and SVGAGI.

V is TRBV19 and J is TRBJ2-2; TRBD1 agrees at 8 bases. V lost 2 bases to trimming and J lost 4 bases; unmatched junction nucleotides: 0. Germline assignment: CDR1 LNHDA and CDR2 SQIVND (reference sequence). The CDR3 loop spans 14 amino acids. In nucleotides, the CDR3 is TGTGCCAGTAGTATACAGGGGGCCACCGGGGAGCTGTTTTTT. It yields the protein CASSIQGATGELFF.

This chain links TRBV28 with TRBJ1-2, with 9 bases aligning to TRBD1. This CDR3 is 11 amino acids long. Trimming at V came to 11 bases and at J to 3 bases, leaving 1 base not matched to a gene. The germline CDR1 and CDR2 sequences are MDHEN and SYDVKM. The CDR3 protein is CAGQGYYGYTF. CDR3 in DNA: TGTGCCGGACAGGGGTACTATGGCTACACCTTC.

V and J are TRBV25-1 and TRBJ2-1; 10 positions agree with TRBD2. Trimming cost V 8 bases and J 6 bases; bases outside gene matches: 7. CDR1 is MGHDK, CDR2 SYGVNS, per germline. CDR3 length: 14 amino acids. The CDR3 bases are TGTGCCAGCGGGATAGCGGGGGGCCGCAATGAGCAGTTCTTC. It codes for CASGIAGGRNEQFF. Full variable domain (rest looked up from reference TRBV25-1 and TRBJ2-1): EADIYQTPRYLVIGTGKKITLECSQTMGHDKMYWYQQDPGMELHLIHYSYGVNSTEKGDLSSESTVSRIRTEHFPLTLESARPSHTSQYLCASGIAGGRNEQFFGPGTRLTVL.

J is TRBJ2-7 and V is TRBV28; 14 bases fit TRBD2. Germline CDR1 reads MDHEN; CDR2 reads SYDVKM. This CDR3 region has 15 residues. V dropped 4 bases and J dropped 7; count of bases not matched to a gene: 6. The chain's CDR3 is CASSSLTSGRVEQYF. The CDR3 region has the DNA TGTGCCAGCAGTTCGTTGACTAGCGGGAGGGTTGAGCAGTACTTC.

This chain uses TRBV18 with TRBJ2-5, with 8 nucleotides matching TRBD2. This CDR3 spans 17 amino acids. Trimming removed 6 bases from V and 5 bases from J; junction bases left unmatched: 17. Germline V gene data show CDR1 as KGHSH and CDR2 as LQKENI. The DNA for the CDR3 is TGTGCCAGCTCGCAGCCGACTCGGGGGGGCCCTAGGGAGACCCAGTACTTC. Amino acid sequence: CASSQPTRGGPRETQYF.

The chain employs TRBV5-6 and TRBJ2-7, with a weak D call TRBD2 (5 bases). The CDR3 spans 14 residues. V was clipped by 2 bases and J by 1 base, with 10 bases between them. The V gene's germline CDR1 is SGHDT and CDR2 YYEEEE. CDR3: CASSFAGRSYEQYF. Written as DNA, the CDR3 is TGTGCCAGCAGCTTTGCGGGTCGTTCCTACGAGCAGTACTTC. The complete variable domain, with remaining parts taken from reference TRBV5-6 and TRBJ2-7, reads DAGVTQSPTHLIKTRGQQVTLRCSPKSGHDTVSWYQQALGQGPQFIFQYYEEEERQRGNFPDRFSGHQFPNYSSELNVNALLLGDSALYLCASSFAGRSYEQYFGPGTRLTVT.

This clone has only one observation. This chain joins TRBV7-6 and TRBJ2-3; tentatively, D is TRBD1 (5 bases). Germline CDR1 and CDR2: SGHVS and FNYEAQ. Trimming stripped 5 bases from V and 3 bases from J, with 21 bases between. The CDR3 length is 17 residues. This CDR3 reads CASSQRSRGMNTDTQYF. CDR3 nucleotides: TGTGCCAGCAGCCAACGATCTAGGGGAATGAATACAGATACGCAGTATTTT.

In DNA form, the CDR3 reads TGTGCCAGCAGAGCCTCCGAGGGTCAGCCCCAGCATTTT. Translation gives CASRASEGQPQHF. The V call is TRBV7-9, the J call TRBJ1-5, with D unclear. From germline, CDR1 is SEHNR and CDR2 FQNEAQ (reference sequence). The CDR3 loop spans 13 amino acids. V lost 6 bases and J 6 bases, leaving 12 bases between the germline ends.

This chain joins TRBV19 and TRBJ2-1, with 8 bases aligning to TRBD1. Germline CDR1 is LNHDA and CDR2 is SQIVND (reference sequence). The CDR3 sequence is 16 residues long. Germline trimming cut 0 bases from V and 12 bases from J; bases unmatched to any gene: 13. In DNA form, the CDR3 reads TGTGCCAGTAGTATAGATCGGGGACAGGCTGGTTTCGGGCAGTTCTTC. Amino acid sequence: CASSIDRGQAGFGQFF. The whole variable domain, remainder taken from reference TRBV19 and TRBJ2-1, is DGGITQSPKYLFRKEGQNVTLSCEQNLNHDAMYWYRQDPGQGLRLIYYSQIVNDFQKGDIAEGYSVSREKKESFPLTVTSAQKNPTAFYLCASSIDRGQAGFGQFFGPGTRLTVL.

V and J are TRBV19 and TRBJ1-3; no reliable D call. Looked up from germline, CDR1 is LNHDA and CDR2 is SQIVND (reference sequence). V shed 3 bases and J shed 3 bases, with 15 bases lying between them. The CDR3 spans 16 residues. CDR3 loop: CASSIGVNGFGNTIYF. CDR3 coding DNA: TGTGCCAGTAGTATTGGCGTAAACGGGTTTGGAAACACCATATATTTT. Looking up the rest from reference TRBV19 and TRBJ1-3 gives the full variable domain: DGGITQSPKYLFRKEGQNVTLSCEQNLNHDAMYWYRQDPGQGLRLIYYSQIVNDFQKGDIAEGYSVSREKKESFPLTVTSAQKNPTAFYLCASSIGVNGFGNTIYFGEGSWLTVV.

J is TRBJ2-7 and V is TRBV18; 11 nucleotides line up with TRBD1. In germline, CDR1 is KGHSH, CDR2 LQKENI. This CDR3 comprises 15 residues. V dropped 4 bases and J dropped 6; count of bases not matched to a gene: 8. Here the CDR3 reads CASSRLGQGGGEQYF. CDR3 DNA: TGTGCCAGCTCACGACTGGGACAGGGGGGAGGCGAGCAGTACTTC.

The table lists this clone with a count of one. The CDR3 sequence is CASSDPDRGFGETQYF. CDR3 nucleotide sequence: TGTGCCAGCAGTGACCCGGACAGGGGGTTTGGAGAGACCCAGTACTTC. This chain joins TRBV6-1 and TRBJ2-5, with 10 bases aligning to TRBD1. This CDR3 is 16 amino acids long. The junction had 8 bases not matched to a gene; V was cut back by 3 bases and J by 4 bases. In germline, CDR1 is MNHNS, CDR2 SASEGT.

The chain combines TRBV28 with TRBJ1-1, with TRBD1 as a possible D gene (5 bases). The CDR3 is made up of 14 amino acids. The V gene lost 5 bases and the J gene lost 10 bases, with 20 bases spanning the gap. Germline-derived CDR1 and CDR2 are MDHEN and SYDVKM. In nucleotides, the CDR3 is TGTGCCAGCAGTCAATCGGGGGGTGTAAACGTAGCTTTCTTT. It codes for CASSQSGGVNVAFF. Full variable domain (rest looked up from reference TRBV28 and TRBJ1-1): DVKVTQSSRYLVKRTGEKVFLECVQDMDHENMFWYRQDPGLGLRLIYFSYDVKMKEKGDIPEGYSVSREKKERFSLILESASTNQTSMYLCASSQSGGVNVAFFGQGTRLTVV.

J is TRBJ1-1 and V is TRBV6-6; unclear D gene. Deletions cut 0 bases from V and 1 base from J, with 0 bases between. The CDR3 has 12 residues. Germline V gene lookup returns CDR1 MNHNY and CDR2 SVGAGI (reference sequence). CDR3 sequence: CASSYSNTEAFF. For the CDR3, the DNA is TGTGCCAGCAGTTACTCGAACACTGAAGCTTTCTTT.

This chain uses TRBV5-1 with TRBJ1-2, with 7 bases identical to TRBD1. Per the germline V gene, CDR1 is SGHRS and CDR2 is YFSETQ. The V segment lost 4 bases and the J segment 1 base; nucleotides outside the gene matches: 1. The CDR3 spans 13 residues. The CDR3, as DNA: TGCGCCAGCAGCGACAGGGTTAACTATGGCTACACCTTC. Its protein is CASSDRVNYGYTF.

The V call is TRBV14, the J call TRBJ2-3; TRBD1 matches 7 bases. In germline, CDR1 is SGHDN, CDR2 FVKESK. With 5 bases clipped from V and 2 bases from J, the junction kept 10 bases outside the gene matches. This CDR3 has 16 residues. CDR3: CASSERQGLITDTQYF. CDR3 DNA: TGTGCCAGCAGCGAAAGACAGGGTCTAATCACAGATACGCAGTATTTT.

This chain uses TRBV28 with TRBJ2-6; TRBD2 is a possible D gene (6 bases). CDR1 is MDHEN and CDR2 is SYDVKM in the germline V gene. The germline V and J ends were trimmed by 7 bases and 2 bases, with 9 bases remaining between them. The CDR3 consists of 14 residues. This chain's CDR3 is CASTTGAGANVLTF. For the CDR3, the DNA is TGTGCCAGCACTACGGGGGCTGGGGCCAACGTCCTGACTTTC.

The V and J genes are TRBV27 and TRBJ1-4; no clear D gene. Germline V gene sequence: CDR1 MNHEY, CDR2 SMNVEV (reference sequence). The V and J ends lost 6 bases and 0 bases respectively, with 11 bases between them. The CDR3 sequence is 15 residues long. CDR3 sequence: CASSLREATNEKLFF. CDR3 coding DNA: TGTGCCAGCAGCCTTCGGGAGGCAACTAATGAAAAACTGTTTTTT.

The chain carries TRBV11-3 and TRBJ2-2, with 10 nucleotides matching TRBD2. V was clipped by 8 bases and J by 10 bases; unmatched bases: 16. Germline V gives CDR1 SGHNT, CDR2 YENEEA. The CDR3 has 16 residues. CDR3 nucleotide sequence: TGTGCCAGCTCCCCCGGGGGGCTAGCGGGAGCCCAGGAGCTGTTTTTT. Residues: CASSPGGLAGAQELFF.

The chain carries TRBV6-6 and TRBJ1-2, with D perhaps TRBD1 (6 bases). Germline V gives CDR1 MNHNY, CDR2 SVGAGI (reference sequence). The germline V and J ends were trimmed by 5 bases and 1 base, with 14 bases remaining between them. The CDR3 loop spans 15 amino acids. The CDR3 coding sequence is TGTGCCAGCAGTACACAGGGTATCGGTAACTATGGCTACACCTTC. This gives the protein CASSTQGIGNYGYTF.